Below are 18 T cell receptor beta chains sequenced from a single sample in a study of blood T cell repertoires in COVID-19. Some clones are missing from TCRdb's copy, which holds only in-frame ones; the method was immunoSEQ multiplex PCR. The repertoire holds approximately 170,000 clones, with 86% as singletons. Sequencing was performed on peripheral blood. These receptors were collected from a man aged 70 or older with acute or convalescent COVID-19.

CDR3 residues: CASRTTGGAGGYTF. The CDR3 nucleotides are TGTGCCAGCAGAACGACAGGGGGCGCGGGAGGCTACACCTTC. This chain uses TRBV28 with TRBJ1-2; 10 nucleotides line up with TRBD1. There are 14 residues in the CDR3. The germline V gene has CDR1 MDHEN and CDR2 SYDVKM. Trimming cost V 6 bases and J 8 bases; bases outside gene matches: 9.

This chain links TRBV5-1 with TRBJ2-1; 7 nucleotides align to TRBD1. This CDR3 is built from 13 residues. J was trimmed by 6 bases and V by 4 bases; bases with no gene match: 4. Germline CDR1 reads SGHRS; CDR2 reads YFSETQ. The DNA for the CDR3 is TGCGCCAGCAGCGATGGGACAGCCAATGAGCAGTTCTTC. Protein product: CASSDGTANEQFF.

V and J are TRBV7-8 and TRBJ2-7; D perhaps matches TRBD1 (5 bases). From germline, CDR1 is SGHVS and CDR2 FQNEAQ. V dropped 5 bases and J dropped 7 bases, with 15 bases sitting between them. This CDR3 region has 13 residues. CDR3 protein: CASSQSRAGEQYF. The CDR3 nucleotides are TGTGCCAGCAGCCAGTCCCGGGCAGGGGAGCAGTACTTC.

V usage is TRBV3-1 (or the pseudogene TRBV3-2) and J usage is TRBJ1-4; TRBD1 matches 7 bases. The length of the CDR3 is 14 residues. V trimming: 5 bases; J trimming: 2 bases; junction bases outside the gene matches: 2. From germline, CDR1 is LGHDT and CDR2 YNNKEL (reference sequence). The CDR3 sequence: CASSSRGTNEKLFF. The DNA of the CDR3 is TGTGCCAGCAGCTCCAGGGGGACTAATGAAAAACTGTTTTTT.

The chain recombines TRBV4-2 with TRBJ2-1, with a tentative D call TRBD1 (6 bases). Germline values: CDR1 LGHNA, CDR2 YNFKEQ. The CDR3 sequence is 14 residues long. V was trimmed by 4 bases and J by 6 bases, leaving 13 bases between them. This CDR3 is CASSLSGQPNEQFF. CDR3 nucleotides: TGTGCCAGCAGCCTCAGTGGACAGCCCAATGAGCAGTTCTTC.

V gene TRBV11-2 combines with J gene TRBJ2-1; TRBD2 matches at 7 bases. CDR1 is SGHAT, CDR2 FQNNGV, per germline. The CDR3 loop spans 15 amino acids. Losses at the gene ends were 6 bases for V and 4 bases for J; bases not matched to a gene: 9. Here the CDR3 DNA reads TGTGCCAGCAGTATTATGTGGGAGGGATACAATGAGCAGTTCTTC. Protein: CASSIMWEGYNEQFF.

This clone was seen a few times. The chain carries TRBV14 and TRBJ2-7, with D possibly being TRBD2 (6 bases). The CDR3 runs to 15 residues. Trimming removed 4 bases from V and 6 bases from J, with 19 bases in between. In germline, CDR1 is SGHDN, CDR2 FVKESK. This CDR3 is CASSLLRDFPREQYF. The CDR3 DNA reads as TGTGCCAGCAGCCTCCTCCGGGACTTCCCCCGCGAGCAGTACTTC. Full variable domain (rest looked up from reference TRBV14 and TRBJ2-7): EAGVTQFPSHSVIEKGQTVTLRCDPISGHDNLYWYRRVMGKEIKFLLHFVKESKQDESGMPNNRFLAERTGGTYSTLKVQPAELEDSGVYFCASSLLRDFPREQYFGPGTRLTVT.

The rearrangement uses TRBV3-1 (or the pseudogene TRBV3-2) and TRBJ2-2, with 7 nucleotides matching TRBD1. V dropped 2 bases and J dropped 6; count of bases not matched to a gene: 12. The CDR3 totals 17 residues. The V gene's germline CDR1 is LGHDT and CDR2 YNNKEL (reference sequence). The CDR3 reads CASSQPGQVKGAGELFF. The CDR3 DNA follows: TGTGCCAGCAGCCAACCCGGACAGGTGAAAGGGGCCGGGGAGCTGTTTTTT.

This chain uses TRBV7-2 with TRBJ2-2; D is perhaps TRBD2 (5 bases). V lost 3 bases, J lost 7 bases, and 9 bases lay in between. Germline-derived CDR1 and CDR2 are SGHTA and FQGNSA. The CDR3 contains 13 residues. Here the CDR3 DNA reads TGTGCCAGCAGCTTTTTAGCGAGCGGGGAGCTGTTTTTT. Protein: CASSFLASGELFF.

The CDR3 region has the DNA TGTGCCAGTAGTATTCCGGACAGCCATAGCAATCAGCCCCAGCATTTT. The encoded protein is CASSIPDSHSNQPQHF. The rearrangement joins TRBV19 to TRBJ1-5; D possibly corresponds to TRBD1 (6 bases). The CDR3 consists of 16 residues. V lost 3 bases and J lost 0, with 12 bases in between. Germline V gene sequence: CDR1 LNHDA, CDR2 SQIVND (reference sequence).

This clone was observed a handful of times. The DNA for the CDR3 is TGCGCCAGCAGCCACTCTTCGAGGTCCCGGACCTACGAGCAGTACTTC. Residues: CASSHSSRSRTYEQYF. This chain links TRBV4-1 with TRBJ2-7; D is undetermined. There are 16 residues in the CDR3. Germline-derived CDR1 and CDR2 are MGHRA and YSYEKL. Trimming shortened V by 3 bases and J by 2 bases, and 17 bases separated the two germline ends.

The CDR3 DNA sequence: TGCGCCAGCAGCTACTCCGGGACTGGACTCTACGAGCAGTACTTC. It translates to CASSYSGTGLYEQYF. The chain is built from TRBV4-3 and TRBJ2-7; perhaps TRBD2 as D (6 bases). Deletions cut 5 bases from V and 3 bases from J, with 17 bases between. CDR3 size: 15 residues. From germline, CDR1 is LGHNA and CDR2 YSLEER.

The chain has TRBV2 and TRBJ1-4; no reliable D call. Trimming shortened V by 3 bases and J by 3 bases, and 8 bases separated the two germline ends. This CDR3 is 14 amino acids long. Germline assignment: CDR1 SNHLY and CDR2 FYNNEI. CDR3 sequence (DNA): TGTGCCAGCAGTGACCCGCGAGCTAATGAAAAACTGTTTTTT. This translates into CASSDPRANEKLFF.

The genes are TRBV3-1 (or the pseudogene TRBV3-2) and TRBJ2-1, with 7 bases aligning to TRBD1. The CDR3 extends over 13 amino acids. Germline V CDR1 and CDR2: LGHDT, YNNKEL (reference sequence). The junction had 8 bases not matched to a gene; V was cut back by 5 bases and J by 10 bases. For the CDR3, the DNA is TGTGCCAGCAGCATAACACCACAGGGGGAGCAGTTCTTC. It translates to CASSITPQGEQFF.

This chain joins TRBV7-8 and TRBJ1-2; D not resolved. This CDR3 has 14 amino acids. Germline lookup yields CDR1 SGHVS and CDR2 FQNEAQ. Between the trimmed V and J ends, which lost 2 bases and 6 bases, there was a span of 13 bases. The CDR3 here is CASSLRSQRDGYTF. DNA for the CDR3: TGTGCCAGCAGCTTAAGGTCGCAGAGGGATGGCTACACCTTC.

The rearrangement links TRBV24-1 to TRBJ2-7; 7 bases are a match to TRBD2. Germline values: CDR1 KGHDR, CDR2 SFDVKD. The junction had 4 bases not matched to a gene; V was cut back by 7 bases and J by 2 bases. This CDR3 region has 13 residues. Written as DNA, the CDR3 is TGTGCCACCAGCCAGGCGGGGGCCTACGAGCAGTACTTC. As protein: CATSQAGAYEQYF.

This clone has a single count. The chain links TRBV11-2 to TRBJ2-7; 11 bases align to TRBD2. CDR3 length: 15 amino acids. Germline-derived CDR1 and CDR2 are SGHAT and FQNNGV. With V trimmed by 3 bases and J by 2 bases, 3 bases remained unmatched. Written as DNA, the CDR3 is TGTGCCAGCAGCTTGACGACTAGCGGGGCCTACGAGCAGTACTTC. Translation: CASSLTTSGAYEQYF. Combining the CDR3 with reference TRBV11-2 and TRBJ2-7 gives the whole variable domain EAGVAQSPRYKIIEKRQSVAFWCNPISGHATLYWYQQILGQGPKLLIQFQNNGVVDDSQLPKDRFSAERLKGVDSTLKIQPAKLEDSAVYLCASSLTTSGAYEQYFGPGTRLTVT.

The V and J genes are TRBV3-1 (or the pseudogene TRBV3-2) and TRBJ1-3; a weak D match, TRBD1 (6 bases). CDR1 and CDR2 from the germline V gene are LGHDT and YNNKEL (reference sequence). Deletions cut 3 bases from V and 2 bases from J, with 8 bases between. This CDR3 is built from 14 residues. CDR3 sequence: CASSQGAPGNTIYF. In DNA, the CDR3 is TGTGCCAGCAGCCAGGGGGCGCCTGGAAACACCATATATTTT.